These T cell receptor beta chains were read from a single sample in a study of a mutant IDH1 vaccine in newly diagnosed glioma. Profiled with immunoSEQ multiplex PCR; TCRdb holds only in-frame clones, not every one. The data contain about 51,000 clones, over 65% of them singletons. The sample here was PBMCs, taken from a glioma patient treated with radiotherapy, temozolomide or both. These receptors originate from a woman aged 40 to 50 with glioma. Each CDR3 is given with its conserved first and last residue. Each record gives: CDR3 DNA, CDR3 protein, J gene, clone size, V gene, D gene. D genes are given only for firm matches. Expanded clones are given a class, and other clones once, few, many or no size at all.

TGTGCCAGCAGCAAAAAAGGACAGGGGGAGAACACCGGGGAGCTGTTTTTT CASSKKGQGENTGELFF TRBJ2-2 NA TRBV7-9 TRBD1
TGCGCCAGCAGCCTAGAATGGGACGTTGTATCCGATGGCTACACCTTC CASSLEWDVVSDGYTF TRBJ1-2 NA TRBV4-3 NA
TGTGCCAGCACGGGAAGCTCTGGAAACACCATATATTTT CASTGSSGNTIYF TRBJ1-3 NA TRBV2 NA
TGTGCCAGCAACGCCGAGACTAGCTACAATGAGCAGTTCTTC CASNAETSYNEQFF TRBJ2-1 NA TRBV9 NA
TGTGCCAGCAGTTCAACCAGGGCGGCTAATGAAAAACTGTTTTTT CASSSTRAANEKLFF TRBJ1-4 NA TRBV7-6 NA
TGTGCTAGTGCCTGGGACTTAACCTACGAGCAGTACTTC CASAWDLTYEQYF TRBJ2-7 NA TRBV12-5 NA
TGTGCCAGCAGCTCGGACTTAGGCGTCGCTGAAGCTTTCTTT CASSSDLGVAEAFF TRBJ1-1 NA TRBV7-9 NA
TGCAGCGCCCAGAGGCAGGGGTACGAGCAGTACTTC CSAQRQGYEQYF TRBJ2-7 once TRBV29-1 NA
TGTGCCAGTAGTATTGGACAGTCCTACGAGCAGTACTTC CASSIGQSYEQYF TRBJ2-7 NA TRBV19 NA
TGTGCCAGCAGCTGGACTAGTCTGACAGATACGCAGTATTTT CASSWTSLTDTQYF TRBJ2-3 NA TRBV6-5 TRBD2
TGCGCCAGCAGCCGGGGGAGCAATCAGCCCCAGCATTTT CASSRGSNQPQHF TRBJ1-5 NA TRBV5-1 NA
TGTGCCAGCAACGCGCGCAATCAGCCCCAGCATTTT CASNARNQPQHF TRBJ1-5 NA TRBV2 NA
TGCAGCGTTCTAGGGGAGGGGGAGACAGATACGCAGTATTTT CSVLGEGETDTQYF TRBJ2-3 NA TRBV29-1 NA
TGTGCCATCGGTCAGTTTAATTCACCCCTCCACTTT CAIGQFNSPLHF TRBJ1-6 NA TRBV10-3 NA
TGTGCCAGTAGTAACAGGCATAACACTGAAGCTTTCTTT CASSNRHNTEAFF TRBJ1-1 few TRBV19 NA
TGTGCCAGCAGTGATCTGCATGGGGAGCAGTTCTTC CASSDLHGEQFF TRBJ2-1 NA TRBV6-1 NA
TGTGCCAGCACCCACTACAACACCGGGGAGCTGTTTTTT CASTHYNTGELFF TRBJ2-2 NA TRBV2 NA
TGTGCCAGCAGCCGGCTGGGAAGCTATGGCTACACCTTC CASSRLGSYGYTF TRBJ1-2 NA TRBV4-2 NA
TGTGCCAGCAGCTTGTTTACAGGGGGATCAATTAACACCGGGGAGCTGTTTTTT CASSLFTGGSINTGELFF TRBJ2-2 NA TRBV13 TRBD1
TGCGCCAGCAGCTTGAATGGGGTGGGCCTCAATCAGCCCCAGCATTTT CASSLNGVGLNQPQHF TRBJ1-5 NA TRBV5-1 NA
TGTGCCAGCAGCCTGGGACCGGGGATTAAATATGGCTACACCTTC CASSLGPGIKYGYTF TRBJ1-2 NA TRBV6-6 NA
TGTGCCAGCAGTCCCGGGACAGGGCAGTTCTACGAGCAGTACTTC CASSPGTGQFYEQYF TRBJ2-7 NA TRBV4-2 TRBD1
TGTGCCAGCAGCGTCTCTTTCCAGGGGTATAAGGAGGATGGCTACACCTTC CASSVSFQGYKEDGYTF TRBJ1-2 NA TRBV9 NA
TGCGCCAGCAGCTTTTCTAGCGGGGGGGCTGCAGATACGCAGTATTTT CASSFSSGGAADTQYF TRBJ2-3 NA TRBV5-1 TRBD2
TGTGCCAGCAGTGAAGCTGGCAGGGGGGCCGAGCAGTACTTC CASSEAGRGAEQYF TRBJ2-7 once TRBV2 NA
TGCGCCAGCAGCTTGGCAAATGAGCAGTTCTTC CASSLANEQFF TRBJ2-1 medium-sized TRBV5-1 NA
TGTGCCAGCGGCGGGGGGGCAGGTGGGTCAGATACGCAGTATTTT CASGGGAGGSDTQYF TRBJ2-3 NA TRBV6-1 TRBD2
TGTGCCAGCAGCTTAGCGGGACCGGAGGAAAAACTGTTTTTT CASSLAGPEEKLFF TRBJ1-4 once TRBV7-8 NA
TGCGCCAGCAGCTTCCCTGGGCGTGAGACCCAGTACTTC CASSFPGRETQYF TRBJ2-5 NA TRBV5-1 NA
TGCAGCTCACAGGACAGGGTAGGCTATGGCTACACCTTC CSSQDRVGYGYTF TRBJ1-2 NA TRBV29-1 TRBD1
TGTGCCAGCAGCTTGAACGCCGGGACAGGGCCCAAAAAAAACACTGAAGCTTTCTTT CASSLNAGTGPKKNTEAFF TRBJ1-1 NA TRBV7-9 TRBD1
TGCAGTGCCAAGCGGGGGACTGAAGCTTTCTTT CSAKRGTEAFF TRBJ1-1 NA TRBV20-1 NA
TGTGCCAGCAGCTTAACAGGGTACGGGTTTGCTCGGGACACCATATATTTT CASSLTGYGFARDTIYF TRBJ1-3 NA TRBV5-4 NA
TGTGCCACCAGGGACAGGGGGCGGAACACTGAAGCTTTCTTT CATRDRGRNTEAFF TRBJ1-1 few TRBV6-6 TRBD1
TGTGCCAGCAGCTTAGGGGGGAACACTGAAGCTTTCTTT CASSLGGNTEAFF TRBJ1-1 few TRBV5-5 NA
TGTGCCAGCAGCTCGTTCGTTTCGAACACTGAAGCTTTCTTT CASSSFVSNTEAFF TRBJ1-1 NA TRBV7-6 NA
TGCGCCAGCAGTGAGTCCGGGGGCCAGACCCAGTACTTC CASSESGGQTQYF TRBJ2-5 medium-sized TRBV10-1 NA
TGTGCCAGCAGCGTAGGACTGGGCACCGGGGAGCTGTTTTTT CASSVGLGTGELFF TRBJ2-2 NA TRBV9 NA
TGTGCCAGCAGCTTGCTGGGGACTAGCGGGGGCCCCACAGATACGCAGTATTTT CASSLLGTSGGPTDTQYF TRBJ2-3 NA TRBV7-2 TRBD2
TGTGCCATCAGAGCCGGGACAGGGGGCTGGGATGAGCAGTTCTTC CAIRAGTGGWDEQFF TRBJ2-1 NA TRBV10-3 TRBD1
TGTGCCAGCTCACCAGGAAGTAAAAACATTCAGTACTTC CASSPGSKNIQYF TRBJ2-4 NA TRBV18 NA
TGTGCCATCAGTGCACATAACGGGGAGGGCACCTTATTC CAISAHNGEGTLF TRBJ2-7 NA TRBV10-3 TRBD2
TGTGCCAGCAGCCCTCTCCGGACAGAAATTAACACTGAAGCTTTCTTT CASSPLRTEINTEAFF TRBJ1-1 once TRBV7-9 NA
TGCGCCAGCAGCTTGGTTACACCCGAGGCAGATACGCAGTATTTT CASSLVTPEADTQYF TRBJ2-3 NA TRBV5-1 NA